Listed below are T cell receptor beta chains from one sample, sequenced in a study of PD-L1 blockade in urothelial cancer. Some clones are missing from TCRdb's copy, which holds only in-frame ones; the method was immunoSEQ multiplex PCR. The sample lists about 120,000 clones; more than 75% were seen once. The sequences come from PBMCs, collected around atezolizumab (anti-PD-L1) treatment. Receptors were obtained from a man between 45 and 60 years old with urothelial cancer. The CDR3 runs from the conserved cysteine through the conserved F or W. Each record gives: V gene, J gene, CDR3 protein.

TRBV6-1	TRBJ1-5	CASSEWGGVLVAQHF
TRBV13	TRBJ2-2	CASSLARTSLANTGELFF
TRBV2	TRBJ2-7	CASSETRILYSYEQYF
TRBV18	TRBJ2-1	CASSLLAGGPSRSYNEQFF
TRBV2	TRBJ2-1	CASIGRGTRSYNEQFF
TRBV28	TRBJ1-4	CASKAADGAGEKLFF
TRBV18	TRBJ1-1	CASSLDRNTEAFF
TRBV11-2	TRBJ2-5	CASSRRDGQETQYF
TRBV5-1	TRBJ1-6	CASSFRQGLSSPLHF
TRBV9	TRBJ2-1	CASSPTGLATYNEQFF
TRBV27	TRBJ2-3	CASGPTGTDTQYF
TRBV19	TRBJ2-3	CASSMRADTQYF
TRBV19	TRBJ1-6	CASTQGATYNSPLHF
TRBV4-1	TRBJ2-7	CASSQELLAGNPSSYEQYF
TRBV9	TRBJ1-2	CASSKTGGYGYTF
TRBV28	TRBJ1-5	CASRPGQGGQPQHF
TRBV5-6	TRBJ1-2	CASSWVGQGVGYTF
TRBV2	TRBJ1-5	CASSENRGGLEQPQHF
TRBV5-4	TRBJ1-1	CASSATGIEAFF
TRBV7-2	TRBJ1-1	CASSFWDRGNTEAFF
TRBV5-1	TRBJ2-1	CASSVSGGGGNEQFF
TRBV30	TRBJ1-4	CAWSLWQTTNEKLFF
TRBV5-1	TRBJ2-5	CASSLGGTSAQETQYF
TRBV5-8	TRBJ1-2	CASSLAGSYGYTF
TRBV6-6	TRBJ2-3	CAHGRTKDTQYF
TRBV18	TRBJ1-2	CASSPTYTDYGYTF
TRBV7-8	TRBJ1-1	CASSSDRVETEAFF
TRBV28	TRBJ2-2	CASSPGGANTGELFF
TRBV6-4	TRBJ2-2	CASSLTGLAGGTNTGELFF
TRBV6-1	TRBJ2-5	CASSEGTLWQETQYF
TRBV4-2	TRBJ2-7	CASSQGLAGPLNEQYF
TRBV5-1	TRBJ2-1	CASSNRSGSKAYNEQFF
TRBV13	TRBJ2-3	CASSWGQGTDTQYF
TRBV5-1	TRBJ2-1	CASSRRDNEQFF
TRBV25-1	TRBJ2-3	CASERRGTDTQYF
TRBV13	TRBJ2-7	CASAPWGEARGEQYF
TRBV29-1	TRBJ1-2	CSVEQGGDGEGYTF
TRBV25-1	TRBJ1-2	CASSESRTGSKYGYTF